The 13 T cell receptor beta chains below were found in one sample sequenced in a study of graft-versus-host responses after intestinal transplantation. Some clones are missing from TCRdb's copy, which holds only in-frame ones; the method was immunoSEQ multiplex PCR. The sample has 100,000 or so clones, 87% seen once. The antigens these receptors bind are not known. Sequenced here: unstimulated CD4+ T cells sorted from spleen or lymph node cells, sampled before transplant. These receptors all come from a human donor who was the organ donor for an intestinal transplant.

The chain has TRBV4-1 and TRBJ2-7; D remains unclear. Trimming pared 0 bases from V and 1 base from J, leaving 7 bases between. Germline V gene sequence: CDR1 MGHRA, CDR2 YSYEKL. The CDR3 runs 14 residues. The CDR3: CASSQERASYEQYF. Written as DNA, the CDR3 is TGCGCCAGCAGCCAAGAAAGGGCTTCCTACGAGCAGTACTTC.

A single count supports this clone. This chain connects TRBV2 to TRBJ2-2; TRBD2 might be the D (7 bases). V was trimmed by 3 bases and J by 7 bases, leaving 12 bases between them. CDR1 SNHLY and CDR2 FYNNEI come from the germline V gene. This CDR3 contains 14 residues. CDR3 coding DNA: TGTGCCAGCAGTGATCAGGGGAGGGTCGGGGAGCTGTTTTTT. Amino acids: CASSDQGRVGELFF.

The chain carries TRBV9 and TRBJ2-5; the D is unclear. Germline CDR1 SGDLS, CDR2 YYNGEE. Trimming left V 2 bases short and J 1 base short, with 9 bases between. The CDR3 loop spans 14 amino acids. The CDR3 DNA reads TGTGCCAGCAGCGTTGGGTCGGCCCAAGAGACCCAGTACTTC. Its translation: CASSVGSAQETQYF.

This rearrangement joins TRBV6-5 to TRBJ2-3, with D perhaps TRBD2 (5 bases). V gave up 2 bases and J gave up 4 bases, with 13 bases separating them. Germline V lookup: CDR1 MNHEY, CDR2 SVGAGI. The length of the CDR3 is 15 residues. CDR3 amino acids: CASSYRGWDADTQYF. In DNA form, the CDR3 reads TGTGCCAGCAGTTACCGGGGATGGGATGCAGATACGCAGTATTTT.

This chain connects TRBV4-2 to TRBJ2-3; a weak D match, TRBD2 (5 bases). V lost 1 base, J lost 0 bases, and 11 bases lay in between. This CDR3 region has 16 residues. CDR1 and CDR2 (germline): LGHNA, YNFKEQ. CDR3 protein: CASSQVSGASTDTQYF. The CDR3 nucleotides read TGTGCCAGCAGCCAAGTAAGCGGAGCTAGCACAGATACGCAGTATTTT.

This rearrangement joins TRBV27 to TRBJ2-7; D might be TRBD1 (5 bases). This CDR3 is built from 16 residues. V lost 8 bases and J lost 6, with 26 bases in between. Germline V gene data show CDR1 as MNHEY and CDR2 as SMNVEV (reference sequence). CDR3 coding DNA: TGTGCCAGCGGCGAAGAAGCGCAGCTCATTGGGGCCGAGCAGTACTTC. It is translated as CASGEEAQLIGAEQYF.

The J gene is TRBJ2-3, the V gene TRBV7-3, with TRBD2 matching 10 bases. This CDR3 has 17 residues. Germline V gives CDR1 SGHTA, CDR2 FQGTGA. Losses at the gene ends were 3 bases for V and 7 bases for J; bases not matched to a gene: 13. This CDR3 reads CASSFQTPSGGTYTQYF. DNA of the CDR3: TGTGCCAGCAGCTTTCAGACCCCTAGCGGGGGCACGTATACGCAGTATTTT. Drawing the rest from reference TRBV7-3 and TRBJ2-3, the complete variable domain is GAGVSQTPSNKVTEKGKYVELRCDPISGHTALYWYRQSLGQGPEFLIYFQGTGAADDSGLPNDRFFAVRPEGSVSTLKIQRTERGDSAVYLCASSFQTPSGGTYTQYFGPGTRLTVL.

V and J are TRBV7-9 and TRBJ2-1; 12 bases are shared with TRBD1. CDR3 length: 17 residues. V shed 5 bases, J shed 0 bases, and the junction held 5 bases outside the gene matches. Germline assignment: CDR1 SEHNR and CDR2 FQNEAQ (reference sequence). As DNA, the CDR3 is TGTGCCAGCAGCAACCGGGACAGGGGGCCCTCCTACAATGAGCAGTTCTTC. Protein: CASSNRDRGPSYNEQFF.

As DNA, the CDR3 is TGTGCCAGCAGTGGAAGCACAGGGGGCCTTATCTATACTAATGAAAAACTGTTTTTT. Protein sequence: CASSGSTGGLIYTNEKLFF. V is TRBV2 and J is TRBJ1-4; 9 bases are a match to TRBD1. This CDR3 spans 19 amino acids. With V trimmed by 4 bases and J by 2 bases, 14 bases remained unmatched. CDR1 SNHLY and CDR2 FYNNEI come from the germline V gene.

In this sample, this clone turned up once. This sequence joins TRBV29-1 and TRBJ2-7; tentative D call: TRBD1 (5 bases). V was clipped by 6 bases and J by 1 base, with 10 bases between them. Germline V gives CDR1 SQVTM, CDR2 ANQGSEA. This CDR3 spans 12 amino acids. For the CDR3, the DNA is TGCAGCGTGGGTAGGACATCCTACGAGCAGTACTTC. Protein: CSVGRTSYEQYF.

The CDR3 coding sequence is TGTGCCAGCAGCTTAATGGCTAATGGCTCACCCCTCCACTTT. It codes for CASSLMANGSPLHF. This chain uses TRBV7-9 with TRBJ1-6, with D uncertain. V was trimmed by 2 bases and J by 10 bases, leaving 12 bases between them. Germline CDR1 SEHNR, CDR2 FQNEAQ (reference sequence). This CDR3 has 14 residues. Supplemented by reference TRBV7-9 and TRBJ1-6, the full variable domain reads DTGVSQNPRHKITKRGQNVTFRCDPISEHNRLYWYRQTLGQGPEFLTYFQNEAQLEKSRLLSDRFSAERPKGSFSTLEIQRTEQGDSAMYLCASSLMANGSPLHFGNGTRLTVT.

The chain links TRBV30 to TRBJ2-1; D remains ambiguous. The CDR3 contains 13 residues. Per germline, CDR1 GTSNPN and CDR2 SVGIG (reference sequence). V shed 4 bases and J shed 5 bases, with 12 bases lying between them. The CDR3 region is CAWTRERNNEQFF. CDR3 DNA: TGTGCCTGGACTCGAGAGCGAAACAATGAGCAGTTCTTC.

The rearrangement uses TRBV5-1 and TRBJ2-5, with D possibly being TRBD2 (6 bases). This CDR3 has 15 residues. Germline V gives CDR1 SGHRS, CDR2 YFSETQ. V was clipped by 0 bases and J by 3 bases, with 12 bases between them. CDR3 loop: CASSLGGVNKETQYF. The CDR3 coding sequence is TGCGCCAGCAGCTTGGGCGGGGTCAACAAAGAGACCCAGTACTTC. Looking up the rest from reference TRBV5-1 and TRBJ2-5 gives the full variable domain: KAGVTQTPRYLIKTRGQQVTLSCSPISGHRSVSWYQQTPGQGLQFLFEYFSETQRNKGNFPGRFSGRQFSNSRSEMNVSTLELGDSALYLCASSLGGVNKETQYFGPGTRLLVL.